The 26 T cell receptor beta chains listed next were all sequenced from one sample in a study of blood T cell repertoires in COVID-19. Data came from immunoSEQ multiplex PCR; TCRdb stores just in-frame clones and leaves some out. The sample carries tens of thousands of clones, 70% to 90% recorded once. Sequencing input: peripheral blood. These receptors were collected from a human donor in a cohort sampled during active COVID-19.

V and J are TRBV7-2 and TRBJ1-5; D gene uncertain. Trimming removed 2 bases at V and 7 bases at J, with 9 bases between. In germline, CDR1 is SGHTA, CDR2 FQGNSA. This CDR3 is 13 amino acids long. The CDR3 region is CASSLSAGQPQHF. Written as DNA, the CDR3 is TGTGCCAGCAGCTTATCAGCCGGGCAGCCCCAGCATTTT.

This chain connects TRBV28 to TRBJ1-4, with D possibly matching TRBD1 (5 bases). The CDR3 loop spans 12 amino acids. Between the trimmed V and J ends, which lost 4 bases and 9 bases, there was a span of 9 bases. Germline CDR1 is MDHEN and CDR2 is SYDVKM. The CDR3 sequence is CASSSAGKKLFF. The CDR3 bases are TGTGCCAGCAGTTCCGCAGGGAAAAAACTGTTTTTT.

The CDR3 DNA reads TGTGCCATCAGTGAACCGGGACAGGGCACCCACAATGAGCAGTTCTTC. It is translated as CAISEPGQGTHNEQFF. V gene TRBV10-3 combines with J gene TRBJ2-1, with 9 bases identical to TRBD1. The CDR3 consists of 16 residues. The V gene end was trimmed by 3 bases and the J gene end by 5 bases; junction bases not matched to a gene: 8. Germline CDR1 is ENHRY and CDR2 is SYGVKD.

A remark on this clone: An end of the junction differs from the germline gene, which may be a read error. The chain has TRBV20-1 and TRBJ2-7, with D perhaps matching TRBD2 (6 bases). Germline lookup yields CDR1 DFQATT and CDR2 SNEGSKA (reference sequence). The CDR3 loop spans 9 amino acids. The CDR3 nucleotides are TGCAGTGCTAACCGGGGGTTGGACTTC. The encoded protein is CSANRGLDF.

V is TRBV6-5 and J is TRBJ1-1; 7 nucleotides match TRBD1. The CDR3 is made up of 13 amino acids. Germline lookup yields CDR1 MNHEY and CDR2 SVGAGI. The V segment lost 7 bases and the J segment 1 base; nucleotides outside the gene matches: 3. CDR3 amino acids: CASKRTGNTEAFF. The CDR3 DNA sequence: TGTGCCAGCAAACGGACAGGGAACACTGAAGCTTTCTTT.

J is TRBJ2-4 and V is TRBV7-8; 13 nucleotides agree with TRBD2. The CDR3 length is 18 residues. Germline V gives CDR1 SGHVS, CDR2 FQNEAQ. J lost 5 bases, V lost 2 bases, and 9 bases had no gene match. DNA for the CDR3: TGTGCCAGCAGCTTAACTTGGACTAGCGGGAGAACAGAAAACATTCAGTACTTC. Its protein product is CASSLTWTSGRTENIQYF.

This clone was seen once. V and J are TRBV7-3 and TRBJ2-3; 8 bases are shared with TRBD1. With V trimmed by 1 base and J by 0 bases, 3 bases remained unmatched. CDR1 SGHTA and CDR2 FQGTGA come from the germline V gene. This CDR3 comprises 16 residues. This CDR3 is CASSLIGQGSTDTQYF. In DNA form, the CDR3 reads TGTGCCAGCAGCTTAATCGGACAGGGTAGCACAGATACGCAGTATTTT.

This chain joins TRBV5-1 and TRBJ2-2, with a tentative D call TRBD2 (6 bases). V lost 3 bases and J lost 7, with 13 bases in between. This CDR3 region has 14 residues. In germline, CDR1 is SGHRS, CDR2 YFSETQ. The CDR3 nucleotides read TGCGCCAGCAGCTCGGGACTCGAAGGCGGGGAGCTGTTTTTT. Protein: CASSSGLEGGELFF.

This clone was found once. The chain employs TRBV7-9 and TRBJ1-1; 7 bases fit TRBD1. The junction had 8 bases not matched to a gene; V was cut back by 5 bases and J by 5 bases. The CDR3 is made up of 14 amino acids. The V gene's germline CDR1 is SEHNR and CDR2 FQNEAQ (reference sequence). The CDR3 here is CASSLGGLGTEAFF. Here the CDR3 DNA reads TGTGCCAGCAGCCTAGGGGGCTTGGGGACTGAAGCTTTCTTT.

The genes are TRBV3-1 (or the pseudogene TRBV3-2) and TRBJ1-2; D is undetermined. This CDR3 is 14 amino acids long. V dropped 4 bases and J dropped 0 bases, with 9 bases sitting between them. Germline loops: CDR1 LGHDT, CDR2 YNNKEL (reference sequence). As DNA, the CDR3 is TGTGCCAGCAGCCCCCGCCGGGCTAACTATGGCTACACCTTC. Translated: CASSPRRANYGYTF.

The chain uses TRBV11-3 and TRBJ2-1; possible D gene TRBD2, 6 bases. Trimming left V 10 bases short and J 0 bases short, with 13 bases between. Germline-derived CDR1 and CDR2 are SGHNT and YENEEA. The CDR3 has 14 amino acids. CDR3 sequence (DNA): TGTGCCATCAAACGAGCGGGCTCCTACAATGAGCAGTTCTTC. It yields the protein CAIKRAGSYNEQFF.

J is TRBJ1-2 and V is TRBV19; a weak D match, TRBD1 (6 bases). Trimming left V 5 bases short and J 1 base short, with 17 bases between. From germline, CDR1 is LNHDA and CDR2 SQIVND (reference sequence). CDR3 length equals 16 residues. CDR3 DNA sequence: TGTGCCAGTAGTTACAGGGTTGACTTGGGTAACTATGGCTACACCTTC. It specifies CASSYRVDLGNYGYTF. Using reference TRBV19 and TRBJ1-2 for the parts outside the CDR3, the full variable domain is DGGITQSPKYLFRKEGQNVTLSCEQNLNHDAMYWYRQDPGQGLRLIYYSQIVNDFQKGDIAEGYSVSREKKESFPLTVTSAQKNPTAFYLCASSYRVDLGNYGYTFGSGTRLTVV.

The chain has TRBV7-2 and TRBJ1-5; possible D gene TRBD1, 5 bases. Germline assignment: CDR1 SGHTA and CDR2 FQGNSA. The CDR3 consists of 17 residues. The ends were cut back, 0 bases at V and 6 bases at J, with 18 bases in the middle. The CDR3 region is CASSLAWGGRGSQPQHF. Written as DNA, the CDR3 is TGTGCCAGCAGCTTAGCTTGGGGCGGAAGGGGCAGTCAGCCCCAGCATTTT.

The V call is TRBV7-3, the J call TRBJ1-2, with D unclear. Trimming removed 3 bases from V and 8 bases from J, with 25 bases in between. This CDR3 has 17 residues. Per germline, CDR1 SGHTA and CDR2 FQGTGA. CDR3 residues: CASSLGPLQLYKSGYTF. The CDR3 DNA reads TGTGCCAGCAGCTTGGGCCCTTTACAGTTATATAAGAGCGGCTACACCTTC.

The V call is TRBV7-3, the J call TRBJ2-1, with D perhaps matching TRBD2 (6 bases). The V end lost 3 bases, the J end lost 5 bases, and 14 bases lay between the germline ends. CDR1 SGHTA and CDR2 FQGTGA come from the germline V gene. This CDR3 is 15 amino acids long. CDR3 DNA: TGTGCCAGCAGCTTCGCTGGGACTTTCCACAATGAGCAGTTCTTC. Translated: CASSFAGTFHNEQFF.

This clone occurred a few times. CDR3 nucleotides: TGTGCCAGCAGCCTTTACGGGGGGACTTTAAGCTCCTACGAGCAGTACTTC. Translated, it gives CASSLYGGTLSSYEQYF. The chain links TRBV3-1 (or the pseudogene TRBV3-2) to TRBJ2-7; 7 nucleotides line up with TRBD2. The CDR3 is 17 amino acids. V shed 4 bases, J shed 0 bases, and the junction held 12 bases outside the gene matches. Germline loops: CDR1 LGHDT, CDR2 YNNKEL (reference sequence).

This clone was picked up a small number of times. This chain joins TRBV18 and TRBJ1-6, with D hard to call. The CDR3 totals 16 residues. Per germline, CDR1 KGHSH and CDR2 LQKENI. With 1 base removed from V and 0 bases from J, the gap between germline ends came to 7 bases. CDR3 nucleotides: TGTGCCAGCTCACCACAGACAAGCTCCTATAATTCACCCCTCCACTTT. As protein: CASSPQTSSYNSPLHF.

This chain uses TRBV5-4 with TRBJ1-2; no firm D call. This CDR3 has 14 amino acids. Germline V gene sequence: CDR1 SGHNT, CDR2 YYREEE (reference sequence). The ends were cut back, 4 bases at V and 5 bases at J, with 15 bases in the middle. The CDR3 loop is CASSAKNGPYGYTF. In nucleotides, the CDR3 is TGTGCCAGCAGCGCAAAAAACGGTCCATATGGCTACACCTTC. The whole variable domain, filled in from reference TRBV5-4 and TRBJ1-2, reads ETGVTQSPTHLIKTRGQQVTLRCSSQSGHNTVSWYQQALGQGPQFIFQYYREEENGRGNFPPRFSGLQFPNYSSELNVNALELDDSALYLCASSAKNGPYGYTFGSGTRLTVV.

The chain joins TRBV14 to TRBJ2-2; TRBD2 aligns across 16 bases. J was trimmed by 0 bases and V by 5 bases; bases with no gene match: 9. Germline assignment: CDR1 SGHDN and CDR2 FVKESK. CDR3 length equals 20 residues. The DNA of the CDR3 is TGTGCCAGCAGCTTTTACTCCGGGACTAGCGGGAGGGCGAACACCGGGGAGCTGTTTTTT. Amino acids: CASSFYSGTSGRANTGELFF.

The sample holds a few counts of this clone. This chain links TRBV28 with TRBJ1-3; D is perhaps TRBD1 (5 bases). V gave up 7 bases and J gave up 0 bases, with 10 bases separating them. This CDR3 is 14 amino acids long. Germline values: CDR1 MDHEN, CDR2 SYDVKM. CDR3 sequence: CASTRGGSGNTIYF. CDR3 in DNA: TGTGCCAGCACCCGGGGGGGCTCTGGAAACACCATATATTTT.

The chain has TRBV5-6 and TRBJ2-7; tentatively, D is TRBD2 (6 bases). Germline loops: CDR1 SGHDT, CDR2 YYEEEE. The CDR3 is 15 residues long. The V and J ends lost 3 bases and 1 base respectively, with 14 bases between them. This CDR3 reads CASSSSPGLSYEQYF. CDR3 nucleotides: TGTGCCAGCAGCTCCTCCCCGGGACTGTCCTACGAGCAGTACTTC.

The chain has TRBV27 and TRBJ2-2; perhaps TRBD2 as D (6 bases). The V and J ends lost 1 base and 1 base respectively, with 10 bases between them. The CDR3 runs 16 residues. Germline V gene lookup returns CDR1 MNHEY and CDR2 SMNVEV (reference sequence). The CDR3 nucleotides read TGTGCCAGCAGTTTATGGGGCGGGATGAACACCGGGGAGCTGTTTTTT. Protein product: CASSLWGGMNTGELFF.

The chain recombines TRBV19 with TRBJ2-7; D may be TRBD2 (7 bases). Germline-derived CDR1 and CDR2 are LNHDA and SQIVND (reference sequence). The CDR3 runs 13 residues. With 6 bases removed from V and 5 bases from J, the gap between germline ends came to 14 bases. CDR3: CASRFGGHDEQYF. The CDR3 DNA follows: TGTGCCAGTAGATTCGGGGGGCATGACGAGCAGTACTTC.

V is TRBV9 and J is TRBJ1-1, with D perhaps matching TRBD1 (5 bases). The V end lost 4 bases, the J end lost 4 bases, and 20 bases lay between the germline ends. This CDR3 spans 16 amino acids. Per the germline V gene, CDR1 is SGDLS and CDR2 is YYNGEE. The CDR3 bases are TGTGCCAGCAGCCCCGAGCCGGGACTCCCAGGCACTGAAGCTTTCTTT. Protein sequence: CASSPEPGLPGTEAFF.

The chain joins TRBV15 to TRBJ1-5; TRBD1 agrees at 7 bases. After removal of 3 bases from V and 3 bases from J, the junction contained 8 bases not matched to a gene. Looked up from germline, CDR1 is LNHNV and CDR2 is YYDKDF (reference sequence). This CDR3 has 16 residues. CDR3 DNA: TGTGCCACCAGCAGGAATTGGGACAGCTCCAATCAGCCCCAGCATTTT. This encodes CATSRNWDSSNQPQHF.

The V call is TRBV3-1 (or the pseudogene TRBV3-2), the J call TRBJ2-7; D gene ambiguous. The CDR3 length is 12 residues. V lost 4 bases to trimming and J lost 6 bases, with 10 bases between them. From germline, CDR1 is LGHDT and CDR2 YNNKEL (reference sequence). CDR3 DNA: TGTGCCAGCAGCCGCGAATGGAGCGAGCAGTACTTC. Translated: CASSREWSEQYF.